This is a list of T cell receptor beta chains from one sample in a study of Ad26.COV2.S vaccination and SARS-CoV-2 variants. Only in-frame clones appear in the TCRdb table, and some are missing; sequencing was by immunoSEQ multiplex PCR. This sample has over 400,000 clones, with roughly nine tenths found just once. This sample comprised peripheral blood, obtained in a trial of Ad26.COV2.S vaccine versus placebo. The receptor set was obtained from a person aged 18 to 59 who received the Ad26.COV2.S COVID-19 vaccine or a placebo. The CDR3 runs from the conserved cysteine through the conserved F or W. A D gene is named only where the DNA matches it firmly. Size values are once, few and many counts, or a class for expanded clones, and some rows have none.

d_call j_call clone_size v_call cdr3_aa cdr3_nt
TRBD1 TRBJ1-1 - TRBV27 CASSFDRAYAEAFF TGTGCCAGCAGTTTTGACAGGGCTTACGCTGAAGCTTTCTTT
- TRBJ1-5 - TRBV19 CASSIYNQPQHF TGTGCCAGTAGTATCTACAATCAGCCCCAGCATTTT
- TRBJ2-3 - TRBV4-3 CASSRLTESSTDTQYF TGCGCCAGCAGCCGACTGACAGAATCTAGCACAGATACGCAGTATTTT
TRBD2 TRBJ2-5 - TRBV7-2 CASSLMLSGNQETQYF TGTGCCAGCAGCTTGATGCTTAGCGGGAACCAAGAGACCCAGTACTTC
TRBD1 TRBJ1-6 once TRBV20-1 CSASKGQGDSPLHF TGCAGTGCTAGTAAAGGACAGGGAGATTCACCCCTCCACTTT
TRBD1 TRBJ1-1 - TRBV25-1 CASSETGEAFF TGTGCCAGCAGTGAAACAGGGGAGGCTTTCTTT
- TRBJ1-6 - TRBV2 CASIQQTGSGSPLHF TGTGCCAGCATACAACAGACCGGGTCGGGTTCACCCCTCCACTTT
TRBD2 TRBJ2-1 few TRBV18 CASSRGLDSYNEQFF TGTGCCAGCTCACGGGGACTAGACTCTTACAATGAGCAGTTCTTC
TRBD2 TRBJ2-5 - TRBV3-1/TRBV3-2 CASEAGTETQYF TGTGCCAGCGAAGCGGGAACGGAGACCCAGTACTTC
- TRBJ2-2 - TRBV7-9 CASSLGVGTMDTGELFF TGTGCCAGCAGCCTAGGGGTAGGGACAATGGACACCGGGGAGCTGTTTTTT
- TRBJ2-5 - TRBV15 CATSRDKSFAGQETQYF TGTGCCACCAGCAGAGATAAATCTTTTGCCGGCCAAGAGACCCAGTACTTC
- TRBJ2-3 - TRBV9 CASSFRFLGLADTQYF TGTGCCAGCAGCTTTCGGTTCCTCGGTCTGGCAGATACGCAGTATTTT
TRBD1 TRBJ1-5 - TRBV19 CASSIGTADQPQHF TGTGCCAGTAGCATCGGGACAGCCGATCAGCCCCAGCATTTT
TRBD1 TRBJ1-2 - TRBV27 CASSLYRTGDPYGYTF TGTGCCAGCAGTTTATATCGGACAGGGGACCCCTATGGCTACACCTTC
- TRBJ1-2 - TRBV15 CATSSRDRPYGYTF TGTGCCACCAGCAGCCGGGACCGGCCTTATGGCTACACCTTC
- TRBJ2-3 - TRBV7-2 CASSLERLSTQYF TGTGCCAGCAGCTTAGAGCGGCTATCCACGCAGTATTTT
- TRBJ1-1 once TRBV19 CASSIDPGWNTEAFF TGTGCCAGTAGTATAGATCCGGGATGGAACACTGAAGCTTTCTTT
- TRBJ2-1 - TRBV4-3 CASSQAWRSSYNEQFF TGCGCCAGCAGCCAAGCCTGGCGGAGCTCCTACAATGAGCAGTTCTTC
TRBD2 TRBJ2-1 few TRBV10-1 CASSHRTSWGPNEQFF TGCGCCAGCAGTCATAGGACTAGTTGGGGTCCCAATGAGCAGTTCTTC
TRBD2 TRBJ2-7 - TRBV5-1 CASSRGTLAGPSYEQYF TGCGCCAGCAGCCGTGGAACCTTAGCGGGTCCCTCCTACGAGCAGTACTTC
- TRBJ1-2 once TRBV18 CASSQTTGDYGYTF TGTGCCAGCTCACAAACGACAGGTGATTATGGCTACACCTTC
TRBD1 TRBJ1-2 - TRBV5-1 CASSPGDRDERGYTF TGCGCCAGCAGCCCCGGGGACAGGGACGAACGAGGCTACACCTTC
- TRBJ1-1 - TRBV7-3 CASSHGRNTEAFF TGTGCCAGCAGCCACGGACGGAACACTGAAGCTTTCTTT
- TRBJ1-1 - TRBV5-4 CASSLGGRGSTEAFF TGTGCCAGCAGCTTGGGGGGGCGCGGTAGCACTGAAGCTTTCTTT
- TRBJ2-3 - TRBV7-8 CASSWSSAQRAKSRRMDTQYF TGTGCCAGCAGCTGGTCGTCCGCTCAGCGGGCCAAATCAAGGAGGATGGATACGCAGTATTTT
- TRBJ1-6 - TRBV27 CASSLGPRGSPLHF TGTGCCAGCAGTTTAGGCCCCCGCGGGTCACCCCTCCACTTT
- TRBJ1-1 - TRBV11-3 CASSSRFLNTEAFF TGTGCCAGCAGCTCGCGTTTCTTGAACACTGAAGCTTTCTTT
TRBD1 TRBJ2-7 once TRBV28 CASSPFPGQGFYEQYF TGTGCCAGCAGTCCCTTCCCGGGACAGGGGTTCTACGAGCAGTACTTC
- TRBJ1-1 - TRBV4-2 CASSRGVYTEAFF TGTGCCAGCAGCCGAGGAGTGTACACTGAAGCTTTCTTT
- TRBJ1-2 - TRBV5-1 CASSLDRGANYGYTF TGCGCCAGCAGCCTGGACCGGGGTGCTAACTATGGCTACACCTTC
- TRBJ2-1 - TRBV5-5 CASLHGQGRTYNEQFF TGTGCCAGCCTCCACGGCCAGGGCCGGACCTACAATGAGCAGTTCTTC
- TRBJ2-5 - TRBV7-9 CASSPTVQETQYF TGTGCCAGCAGCCCGACCGTCCAAGAGACCCAGTACTTC
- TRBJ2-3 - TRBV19 CASGMRGTDTQYF TGTGCCAGTGGGATGCGGGGCACAGATACGCAGTATTTT
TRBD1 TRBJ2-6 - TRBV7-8 CASSPGQGYAGANVLTF TGTGCCAGCAGCCCGGGACAGGGGTACGCTGGGGCCAACGTCCTGACTTTC